This TCR beta chain was found in a study of molecular identifiers for immune sequencing clone quantification. The study's findings and limits: Barcode collisions between identical TCR molecules could shrink estimates of highly expanded clone sizes.

In the case of this clonotype: Its antigen is not known.

For naive CD8 T cells, sorting used the CD8+CD4-CCR7+CD45RA+ phenotype. TCRdb recomputed calls from the PCR reads with MiXCR, one row per CDR3 protein. The sample includes 100,000 or so distinct CDR3 sequences, roughly 38% of them seen just once. The length of the CDR3 is 14 residues. The germline gives CDR1 DFQATT, CDR2 SNEGSKA (reference sequence). Trimming removed 3 bases at V and 9 bases at J, with 18 bases between. Sequenced material: naive CD8+ T cells from blood, with Jurkat cell RNA spiked in. This sample's subset: FACS-sorted CD8+CD4-CCR7+CD45RA+ naive T cells. The chain has TRBV20-1 and TRBJ2-1, with D maybe TRBD2 (5 bases). The source is a human donor in good health. Some libraries in this study had Jurkat cell RNA spiked in. The CDR3 bases are TGCAGTGCTAGGGACTCCGGTAGTTGGGGTGAGCAGTTCTTC. This codes for CSARDSGSWGEQFF.